This TCR beta chain was recovered during a study of blood T cell repertoires in COVID-19. Study summary: COVID-19 samples collected from the United States, Italy and Spain covered acute and convalescent phases. T cells, B-cell-depleted T cells, or PBMCs supplied cDNA or gDNA.

Germline CDR1 SQVTM, CDR2 ANQGSEA. The CDR3 consists of 13 residues. V trimming: 1 base; J trimming: 1 base; junction bases outside the gene matches: 0. Seattle researchers signed up patients amid active infection and tracked them longitudinally. Per the original data handling: Amplification with reference gene primers provided the estimates of nucleated cell counts. Clones were sequenced by immunoSEQ multiplex PCR, and TCRdb holds only the in-frame ones, with some missing. Clone size and V and J calls were adopted from that table, with D and trimming inferred from the DNA. The profile shows a few hundred thousand clones, around 82% of them singletons.

Sequencing was performed on peripheral blood. The TCR originated in a person between 65 and 80 years old with COVID-19, enrolled during active disease. This rearrangement joins TRBV29-1 to TRBJ1-1; 7 bases agree with TRBD1. CDR3 DNA: TGCAGCGTTGAAGGGGACAGGAACACTGAAGCTTTCTTT. Translated, it gives CSVEGDRNTEAFF.